This record looks at one TCR beta chain sequence and its context. No antigen is known for it. The sample belongs to a study of cytomegalovirus exposure and HLA in healthy donors. Study-wide findings and caveats: V- and J-gene trimming in TCR beta was tied to a missense DCLRE1C variant by an analysis performed later. A later analysis revealed that TCR association rates differed between HLA loci, peaking at DRB1 and bottoming out at HLA-C. The dataset shows that most TCR sequences were rare, while some public TCRs occurred in many donors. Some TCR beta chains (164 of them) were listed as cytomegalovirus-associated.

Primers for the PCR totalled 60 Vbeta and 13 Jbeta. Some clones are missing from TCRdb's copy, which holds only in-frame ones; the method was immunoSEQ multiplex PCR. This sample's clone table lists 80,000 to 95,000 clones. Germline V CDR1 and CDR2: KGHSH, LQKENI. With 3 bases removed from V and 1 base from J, the gap between germline ends came to 12 bases. The CDR3 has 15 residues. This TCR derives from a woman aged 25 to 39 in good health and CMV-seronegative. The rearrangement uses TRBV18 and TRBJ1-1; D is unclear. The sequenced sample was PBMCs. CDR3 nucleotides: TGTGCCAGCTCACCGTCATCGGTCAAGAACACTGAAGCTTTCTTT. Translating gives CASSPSSVKNTEAFF.